The TCR beta chain under discussion was sequenced for a study of spatial heterogeneity in lung cancer. For the study at large: More than nine raw reads, on average, carried each unique TCR and UMI combination.

The CDR3 loop spans 14 amino acids. V lost 6 bases, J lost 6 bases, and 15 bases lay in between. This clonotype was detected a few times. Its antigen is still unknown. Time point in this sample: sample taken at primary tumor resection. Donation came from 70 or so patients with untreated early-stage non-small cell lung cancer. Frozen PBMC, nontumor lung or tumor provided whole RNA, which was sequenced unsorted. TCRdb re-called the 5' RACE reads with MiXCR, one entry per CDR3 protein. Altogether tens of thousands of distinct CDR3 sequences are present, nearly 7% being singletons, with the ten largest covering around two fifths. Notes on the study in general: Ubiquitous expanded tumor TCRs showed up in blood more at resection than follow-up.

The sequenced sample was PBMCs, obtained at surgery. The J gene is TRBJ1-5, the V gene TRBV12-3 or TRBV12-4; D is perhaps TRBD1 (6 bases). The sequence came from a female donor with early-stage non-small cell lung cancer. Here the CDR3 DNA reads TGTGCCAGCAGCCAGGGAGGGGGAGGTCAGCCCCAGCATTTT. The encoded protein is CASSQGGGGQPQHF.